The 32 T cell receptor beta chains reported below all come from one sample, sequenced in a study of blood T cell repertoires in COVID-19. Only in-frame clones appear in the TCRdb table, and some are missing; sequencing was by immunoSEQ multiplex PCR. The data contain under 75,000 clones, roughly 80% of them seen just once; the ten biggest clones take up around 6%. The sample was peripheral blood. The origin of the receptors is a woman aged 70-85 years with acute or convalescent COVID-19.

This rearrangement joins TRBV5-1 to TRBJ1-2, with 7 bases matching TRBD1. The germline V gene has CDR1 SGHRS and CDR2 YFSETQ. CDR3 length: 13 residues. V shed 5 bases and J 7 bases; nucleotides not matched to a gene: 8. The CDR3 region has the DNA TGCGCCAGCAGTTTTACAGGGGTTGGTGGCTACACCTTC. It translates to CASSFTGVGGYTF.

This chain uses TRBV7-2 with TRBJ2-1, with 10 positions matching TRBD2. V lost 5 bases, J lost 1 base, and 2 bases stayed unmatched. This CDR3 spans 15 amino acids. In germline, CDR1 is SGHTA, CDR2 FQGNSA. The CDR3 reads CASSPSGGSYNEQFF. CDR3 nucleotides: TGTGCCAGCAGCCCTAGCGGGGGATCCTACAATGAGCAGTTCTTC.

The rearrangement joins TRBV20-1 to TRBJ2-3, with 7 bases lining up with TRBD2. The germline gives CDR1 DFQATT, CDR2 SNEGSKA (reference sequence). V lost 3 bases to trimming and J lost 8 bases; unmatched junction nucleotides: 8. The CDR3 is made up of 13 amino acids. CDR3 coding DNA: TGCAGTGCTAGTGCGGGGCGCGGGGGTACGCAGTATTTT. Encoded protein: CSASAGRGGTQYF.

The chain couples TRBV5-4 to TRBJ2-2; 7 nucleotides agree with TRBD1. The CDR3 sequence is 15 residues long. With 4 bases clipped from V and 6 bases from J, the junction kept 9 bases outside the gene matches. Germline V gives CDR1 SGHNT, CDR2 YYREEE (reference sequence). The CDR3 bases are TGTGCCAGCAGCACCACAGGGGAAACCTCCGGGGAGCTGTTTTTT. Protein: CASSTTGETSGELFF.

This chain uses TRBV30 with TRBJ1-1; D not certain. The length of the CDR3 is 13 residues. V lost 0 bases to trimming and J lost 6 bases, with 11 bases between them. CDR1 is GTSNPN and CDR2 is SVGIG in the germline V gene (reference sequence). The CDR3 region is CAWSVVQSPEAFF. The DNA of the CDR3 is TGTGCCTGGAGTGTAGTACAGAGCCCTGAAGCTTTCTTT.

This clone was counted once. The chain uses TRBV7-6 and TRBJ1-3; 9 bases align to TRBD1. The V gene's germline CDR1 is SGHVS and CDR2 FNYEAQ. The CDR3 is 16 amino acids. V lost 5 bases to trimming and J lost 3 bases; unmatched junction nucleotides: 8. The CDR3 here is CASSTGTGSGGNTIYF. CDR3 nucleotide sequence: TGTGCCAGCAGCACCGGGACAGGGTCCGGTGGAAACACCATATATTTT.

V usage is TRBV7-8 and J usage is TRBJ2-3; D is possibly TRBD1 (5 bases). This CDR3 has 14 amino acids. Germline CDR1 is SGHVS and CDR2 is FQNEAQ. V dropped 2 bases and J dropped 3 bases, with 9 bases sitting between them. The CDR3 coding sequence is TGTGCCAGCAGCTTAAGGTCAGGGACAGATACGCAGTATTTT. Protein sequence: CASSLRSGTDTQYF.

The V gene is TRBV28, the J gene TRBJ1-2; 12 bases align to TRBD1. Trimming cost V 10 bases and J 8 bases; bases outside gene matches: 11. The CDR3 spans 14 residues. CDR1 is MDHEN, CDR2 SYDVKM, per germline. CDR3 protein: CATAGTGGGAGYTF. The CDR3 DNA is TGTGCCACCGCCGGGACAGGGGGCGGGGCGGGCTACACCTTC.

The CDR3 loop is CASSLGGLKDQPQHF. DNA of the CDR3: TGTGCCAGCAGCTTAGGAGGGTTGAAGGATCAGCCCCAGCATTTT. The J gene is TRBJ1-5, the V gene TRBV7-2; D unclear. CDR3 size: 15 residues. Germline V gene data show CDR1 as SGHTA and CDR2 as FQGNSA. Trimming left V 1 base short and J 5 bases short, with 12 bases between.

The rearrangement joins TRBV2 to TRBJ1-5, with 7 bases matching TRBD1. This CDR3 has 14 amino acids. Germline V gives CDR1 SNHLY, CDR2 FYNNEI. V gave up 7 bases and J gave up 2 bases; unmatched junction bases: 5. CDR3 DNA sequence: TGTGCCAGCACGGGAGACAGGGGCAATCAGCCCCAGCATTTT. It encodes CASTGDRGNQPQHF.

V gene TRBV9 combines with J gene TRBJ1-3; D uncertain. The germline CDR1 and CDR2 sequences are SGDLS and YYNGEE. V lost 6 bases, J lost 0 bases, and 7 bases lay in between. The CDR3 contains 13 residues. The DNA for the CDR3 is TGTGCCAGCACGGGAAACTCTGGAAACACCATATATTTT. It is translated as CASTGNSGNTIYF.

The chain joins TRBV2 to TRBJ2-3, with 9 bases fitting TRBD2. V dropped 2 bases and J dropped 0; count of bases not matched to a gene: 0. This CDR3 contains 15 residues. Per germline, CDR1 SNHLY and CDR2 FYNNEI. CDR3 DNA: TGTGCCAGCAGTGAACTAGCGGGGAGCACAGATACGCAGTATTTT. This gives the protein CASSELAGSTDTQYF.

This chain links TRBV5-6 with TRBJ2-1; 13 bases are a match to TRBD2. Losses at the gene ends were 4 bases for V and 4 bases for J; bases not matched to a gene: 2. Germline V gives CDR1 SGHDT, CDR2 YYEEEE. The CDR3 sequence is 15 residues long. The CDR3 DNA follows: TGTGCCAGCAGCCCGGGACTAGCGGGATACAATGAGCAGTTCTTC. It encodes CASSPGLAGYNEQFF. The complete variable domain, with remaining parts taken from reference TRBV5-6 and TRBJ2-1, reads DAGVTQSPTHLIKTRGQQVTLRCSPKSGHDTVSWYQQALGQGPQFIFQYYEEEERQRGNFPDRFSGHQFPNYSSELNVNALLLGDSALYLCASSPGLAGYNEQFFGPGTRLTVL.

This chain links TRBV5-6 with TRBJ2-7; the D gene is possibly TRBD1 (5 bases). Trimming took 3 bases from V and 6 from J, leaving 13 bases between them. This CDR3 is 13 amino acids long. Germline V lookup: CDR1 SGHDT, CDR2 YYEEEE. Here the CDR3 reads CASSSIRRVEQYF. CDR3 nucleotide sequence: TGTGCCAGCAGCTCAATACGCAGGGTCGAGCAGTACTTC.

This rearrangement joins TRBV3-1 (or the pseudogene TRBV3-2) to TRBJ2-3; D call uncertain. This CDR3 is built from 13 residues. V lost 5 bases and J 5 bases, leaving 11 bases between the germline ends. Germline CDR1 is LGHDT and CDR2 is YNNKEL (reference sequence). The CDR3 loop reads CASSFSRGDTQYF. The CDR3 region has the DNA TGTGCCAGCAGCTTTTCTCGCGGAGATACGCAGTATTTT.

The chain is built from TRBV7-9 and TRBJ1-4; 9 positions match TRBD1. The germline gives CDR1 SEHNR, CDR2 FQNEAQ (reference sequence). The CDR3 is 14 amino acids. With 6 bases clipped from V and 8 bases from J, the junction kept 7 bases outside the gene matches. In nucleotides, the CDR3 is TGTGCCAGCAGAAAGGGACAGGGAAGCGAAAAACTGTTTTTT. Amino acids: CASRKGQGSEKLFF.

This clone was seen only a few times. V gene TRBV12-3 or TRBV12-4 combines with J gene TRBJ1-6; tentative D call: TRBD1 (5 bases). The CDR3 totals 13 residues. V lost 6 bases to trimming and J lost 6 bases, with 9 bases between them. CDR3 sequence reads: CASRLTVNSPLHF. The CDR3 nucleotides are TGTGCCAGCAGGCTGACAGTTAATTCACCCCTCCACTTT.

In this sample, this clone turned up a few times. The chain carries TRBV4-3 and TRBJ2-1; no definite D call. Germline V CDR1 and CDR2: LGHNA, YSLEER. V was cut by 0 bases and J by 5 bases, with 11 bases left in between. The CDR3 consists of 15 residues. Here the CDR3 reads CASSQDSQHNNEQFF. The CDR3 DNA is TGCGCCAGCAGCCAAGATTCACAGCACAACAATGAGCAGTTCTTC.

In nucleotides, the CDR3 is TGTGCCAGCAGCTTAGAGGGAGGTGAGCAGTTCTTC. Protein sequence: CASSLEGGEQFF. The chain has TRBV7-3 and TRBJ2-1; TRBD2 is a possible D gene (6 bases). There are 12 residues in the CDR3. Germline values: CDR1 SGHTA, CDR2 FQGTGA. V was shortened by 2 bases and J by 9 bases, with 8 bases between the two germline ends. The full variable domain, its missing parts supplied by reference TRBV7-3 and TRBJ2-1, is GAGVSQTPSNKVTEKGKYVELRCDPISGHTALYWYRQSLGQGPEFLIYFQGTGAADDSGLPNDRFFAVRPEGSVSTLKIQRTERGDSAVYLCASSLEGGEQFFGPGTRLTVL.

V and J are TRBV5-1 and TRBJ2-3; 9 nucleotides align to TRBD2. Germline V CDR1 and CDR2: SGHRS, YFSETQ. The length of the CDR3 is 17 residues. V shed 0 bases, J shed 6 bases, and the junction held 11 bases outside the gene matches. CDR3 in DNA: TGCGCCAGCAGCTTGGTCCCCGCTAGCGGGGTAGGTGATACGCAGTATTTT. Protein sequence: CASSLVPASGVGDTQYF.

V gene TRBV28 combines with J gene TRBJ2-7, with TRBD1 matching over 11 bases. Trimming at V came to 10 bases and at J to 2 bases, leaving 10 bases not matched to a gene. Germline CDR1 MDHEN, CDR2 SYDVKM. The length of the CDR3 is 15 residues. CDR3 DNA sequence: TGTGCCACCCAAATTCCGGGACAGGGGGCCTACGAGCAGTACTTC. Translated, it gives CATQIPGQGAYEQYF. Filled out from reference TRBV28 and TRBJ2-7, the complete variable domain reads DVKVTQSSRYLVKRTGEKVFLECVQDMDHENMFWYRQDPGLGLRLIYFSYDVKMKEKGDIPEGYSVSREKKERFSLILESASTNQTSMYLCATQIPGQGAYEQYFGPGTRLTVT.

The chain recombines TRBV28 with TRBJ1-3; TRBD1 matches 7 bases. The CDR3 is 15 amino acids. Germline assignment: CDR1 MDHEN and CDR2 SYDVKM. V shed 5 bases, J shed 0 bases, and the junction held 4 bases outside the gene matches. CDR3 in amino acids: CASSQGGFSGNTIYF. In nucleotides, the CDR3 is TGTGCCAGCAGTCAAGGGGGCTTCTCTGGAAACACCATATATTTT.

The chain couples TRBV27 to TRBJ1-5, with 7 bases matching TRBD1. V lost 3 bases to trimming and J lost 7 bases; unmatched junction nucleotides: 12. There are 16 residues in the CDR3. CDR1 and CDR2 from the germline V gene are MNHEY and SMNVEV (reference sequence). CDR3 protein: CASSLQGTATVQPQHF. Written as DNA, the CDR3 is TGTGCCAGCAGTTTGCAAGGGACAGCCACCGTGCAGCCCCAGCATTTT.

The chain links TRBV5-6 to TRBJ2-1; 10 bases match TRBD1. Germline V gene sequence: CDR1 SGHDT, CDR2 YYEEEE. With V trimmed by 4 bases and J by 14 bases, 9 bases remained unmatched. This CDR3 has 13 residues. The CDR3 protein is CASSPRDRGFEFF. CDR3 nucleotide sequence: TGTGCCAGCAGCCCCCGGGACAGGGGCTTTGAGTTCTTC.

The rearrangement links TRBV27 to TRBJ2-1; weak D call: TRBD2 (7 bases). V was trimmed by 8 bases and J by 0 bases, leaving 11 bases between them. The CDR3 has 14 amino acids. Germline CDR1 is MNHEY and CDR2 is SMNVEV (reference sequence). The CDR3 loop reads CASRRGGSYNEQFF. The DNA of the CDR3 is TGTGCCAGCCGGAGGGGGGGCTCCTACAATGAGCAGTTCTTC.

V usage is TRBV3-1 (or the pseudogene TRBV3-2) and J usage is TRBJ2-2, with TRBD2 matching 9 bases. Trimming took 5 bases from V and 0 from J; bases not matched to a gene: 7. Germline V CDR1 and CDR2: LGHDT, YNNKEL (reference sequence). CDR3 length equals 17 residues. CDR3 DNA: TGTGCCAGCAGCGTGCGGGGGGGCGGCGCGAACACCGGGGAGCTGTTTTTT. The encoded protein is CASSVRGGGANTGELFF.

A few counts support this clone. The chain employs TRBV5-1 and TRBJ2-7; 9 bases match TRBD1. V lost 4 bases, J lost 6 bases, and 8 bases stayed unmatched. In germline, CDR1 is SGHRS, CDR2 YFSETQ. This CDR3 comprises 14 residues. CDR3 nucleotide sequence: TGCGCCAGCAGCCTTCCCAGGACAGGGGCCGAGCAGTACTTC. Residues: CASSLPRTGAEQYF.

By share, this clone ranks as medium-sized. The rearrangement uses TRBV12-3 or TRBV12-4 and TRBJ2-3; D call uncertain. The V gene lost 6 bases and the J gene lost 6 bases, with 10 bases spanning the gap. The CDR3 length is 12 residues. The CDR3, as DNA: TGTGCCAGCAGCCCTCCTATGGATACGCAGTATTTT. Translated, it gives CASSPPMDTQYF.

The chain employs TRBV11-2 and TRBJ1-1, with D maybe TRBD1 (6 bases). The germline gives CDR1 SGHAT, CDR2 FQNNGV. This CDR3 contains 16 residues. The V end was cut by 5 bases, the J end by 2 bases, with 18 bases between. The CDR3 nucleotides are TGTGCCAGCAGCAATCACCACAGGGACCCTAACACTGAAGCTTTCTTT. Its protein is CASSNHHRDPNTEAFF. Filled out from reference TRBV11-2 and TRBJ1-1, the complete variable domain reads EAGVAQSPRYKIIEKRQSVAFWCNPISGHATLYWYQQILGQGPKLLIQFQNNGVVDDSQLPKDRFSAERLKGVDSTLKIQPAKLEDSAVYLCASSNHHRDPNTEAFFGQGTRLTVV.

The rearrangement uses TRBV10-1 and TRBJ1-3, with D unclear. Germline-derived CDR1 and CDR2 are WNHNN and SYGVQD (reference sequence). The CDR3 has 16 amino acids. Deletions cut 0 bases from V and 0 bases from J, with 9 bases between. The CDR3, as DNA: TGCGCCAGCAGTGAGTCGTGGTGGAGCTCTGGAAACACCATATATTTT. Protein sequence: CASSESWWSSGNTIYF.

This sequence joins TRBV14 and TRBJ2-7; unclear D gene. Trimming took off 4 bases at V and 3 bases at J, with 7 bases between the two ends. This CDR3 region has 12 residues. CDR1 SGHDN and CDR2 FVKESK come from the germline V gene. The CDR3 DNA reads as TGTGCCAGCAGCCTACATGACTACGAGCAGTACTTC. Translating gives CASSLHDYEQYF.

The rearrangement uses TRBV28 and TRBJ1-1; 7 bases map to TRBD1. The germline CDR1 and CDR2 sequences are MDHEN and SYDVKM. Trimming at V came to 8 bases and at J to 2 bases, leaving 5 bases not matched to a gene. The CDR3 has 13 amino acids. The chain's CDR3 is CASLTGLNTEAFF. CDR3 bases: TGTGCCAGCTTGACAGGGCTTAACACTGAAGCTTTCTTT.